The rows below give T cell receptor beta chains drawn from one sample of a study of regulatory T cells in long-lasting Graves disease. TCRdb re-analysed the multiplex PCR reads in MiXCR, keeping a single row per CDR3 protein. The sample yields about 560,000 distinct CDR3 sequences, 15% to 20% seen once. These data also formed part of another study, on T cells in Graves' hyperthyroidism and ophthalmopathy.

The sample in question was peripheral blood mononuclear cells (PBMCs), obtained at new diagnosis, from a patient treated with antithyroid drugs. The receptors come from a man younger than 35 with Graves disease. CDR3s include the opening cysteine and the closing phenylalanine or tryptophan. A D gene is named only where the DNA matches it firmly. Only part of the rows carry a size: once, few, many, or a class if the clone is expanded.

>TRBJ2-1|TRBV7-3|TRBD2|many
TGTGCCAGCAGCTCCACACCGGGACTAGGGAATGAGCAGTTCTTC
CASSSTPGLGNEQFF
>TRBJ2-3|TRBV20-1|.|many
TGCAGTGCCCGGGGACTGACAAGCACAGATACGCAGTATTTT
CSARGLTSTDTQYF
>TRBJ2-1|TRBV9|TRBD2|.
TGTGCCAGCAGCGCTTCGAAAGCGGGAGGTACCTCCTACAATGAGCAGTTCTTC
CASSASKAGGTSYNEQFF
>TRBJ1-2|TRBV4-1|TRBD1|few
TGCGCCAGCAGCCTCCCCACCGGGACAGGAAATGCTAACTATGGCTACACCTTC
CASSLPTGTGNANYGYTF
>TRBJ1-1|TRBV5-1|.|many
TGCGCCAGCAGCTTAGACACTGACACTGAAGCTTTCTTT
CASSLDTDTEAFF
>TRBJ2-7|TRBV28|TRBD2|many
TGTGCCAGCAGTTCCCGGACTAGTTTCCACGAGCAGTACTTC
CASSSRTSFHEQYF
>TRBJ2-2|TRBV3-1|.|.
TGTGCCAGCAGCCAAGTGGTGGGCACCGGGGAGCTGTTTTTT
CASSQVVGTGELFF
>TRBJ1-1|TRBV20-1|.|few
TGCAGTGCTAGAGTTTTAGGGGACATGAACACTGAAGCTTTCTTT
CSARVLGDMNTEAFF
>TRBJ1-5|TRBV18|TRBD1|few
TGTGCCAGCTCACCCCCTGGCAGGGGGAGCAATCAGCCCCAGCATTTT
CASSPPGRGSNQPQHF
>TRBJ2-7|TRBV4-1|TRBD1|few
TGCGCCAGCAGCCAAGGTCTACAGGGGACCTCCTACGAGCAGTACTTC
CASSQGLQGTSYEQYF
>TRBJ1-1|TRBV20-1|TRBD1|.
TGCAGTGCTTTGGGGACAGGGAACACTGAAGCTTTCTTT
CSALGTGNTEAFF
>TRBJ1-1|TRBV7-9|TRBD1|.
TGTGCCAGCAGTTCTTCCCGGGACAGCGAAGCTTTCTTT
CASSSSRDSEAFF
>TRBJ2-6|TRBV28|.|many
TGTGCCAGCAGTTTATTGACAGCTGGGGCCAACGTCCTGACTTTC
CASSLLTAGANVLTF
>TRBJ2-7|TRBV7-9|TRBD2|.
TGTGCCAGCAGCCGAAACCCGGGACTAGCGGGAGACGAGCAGTACTTC
CASSRNPGLAGDEQYF
>TRBJ2-7|TRBV6-2/TRBV6-3|TRBD2|.
TGTGCCAGCAGTACATTAGCGGGATACTCCTACGAGCAGTACTTC
CASSTLAGYSYEQYF
>TRBJ1-2|TRBV5-1|.|many
TGTGCCAGCAGCTTAGGCACAGGGACCCATGGCTACACCTTC
CASSLGTGTHGYTF
>TRBJ2-7|TRBV29-1|TRBD1|.
TGCAGCGACCTCCGGGACAGGGCCCGCGACGAGCAGTACTTC
CSDLRDRARDEQYF
>TRBJ1-2|TRBV27|.|few
TGTGCCAGCAGTTCCGCAGGGTACTATGGCTACACCTTC
CASSSAGYYGYTF
>TRBJ2-2|TRBV3-1|.|.
TGTGCCAGCAGCCCGGATGGATTCACCGGGGAGCTGTTTTTT
CASSPDGFTGELFF
>TRBJ2-5|TRBV3-1|.|.
TGTGCCAGCCACTTAGGAGGGGGCAGAGAGACCCAGTACTTC
CASHLGGGRETQYF
>TRBJ2-2|TRBV30|.|.
TGTGCCTGGAGTTTGACCTTAGGGGAGCTGTTTTTT
CAWSLTLGELFF
>TRBJ2-7|TRBV19|.|few
TGTGCCAGTAGCGGGCCCAACGGGGACGAGCAGTACTTC
CASSGPNGDEQYF
>TRBJ2-7|TRBV2|.|few
TGTGCCAGCGGTGGCGAGGAGCTAAACTACGAGCAGTACTTC
CASGGEELNYEQYF
>TRBJ2-7|TRBV27|TRBD2|.
TGTGCCAGCAGTTTATCCGGGACTAGCGGGAGGCGCGAGCAGTACTTC
CASSLSGTSGRREQYF
>TRBJ1-2|TRBV29-1|.|few
TGCAGCGCGTCGGGACTCCCCCCCCCTGGCTATGGCTACACCTTC
CSASGLPPPGYGYTF
>TRBJ2-1|TRBV15|TRBD2|.
TGTGCCACCAGCAGAGGAAGCGGGAGGGTGGGCAATGAGCAGTTCTTC
CATSRGSGRVGNEQFF
>TRBJ2-1|TRBV20-1|.|many
TGCAGCACCTCCAAGGACCTGGACGGTGAGCAGTTCTTC
CSTSKDLDGEQFF
>TRBJ1-2|TRBV28|.|.
TGTGCCAGCAGTTTAACCGACCGATCCTATGGCTACACCTTC
CASSLTDRSYGYTF
>TRBJ2-7|TRBV6-1|.|many
TGTGCCAGCAGTGTACACGACAGAGTCTCCTACGAGCAGTACTTC
CASSVHDRVSYEQYF
>TRBJ2-7|TRBV5-4|TRBD2|.
TGTGCCAGCAGTCAGCCGGGACTAGCGGGAGAGAAGTCGGACTTC
CASSQPGLAGEKSDF
>TRBJ2-5|TRBV9|TRBD1|.
TGTGCCAGCAGCGTTGGGACAGGGGTGGAGACCCAGTACTTC
CASSVGTGVETQYF
>TRBJ1-2|TRBV29-1|.|few
TGCAGCGTTGGAGGAGTTGTTACCCTGGGTGGCTACACCTTC
CSVGGVVTLGGYTF
>TRBJ2-2|TRBV18|TRBD2|many
TGTGCCAGCTCACCGATATCTGGACTAGCGGGAAACACCGGGGAGCTGTTTTTT
CASSPISGLAGNTGELFF
>TRBJ2-1|TRBV3-1|TRBD2|many
TGTGCCAGCAGCCAAGGGACTAGCTCCTACAATGAGCAGTTCTTC
CASSQGTSSYNEQFF
>TRBJ1-1|TRBV9|TRBD1|.
TGTGCCAGCAGTAAAGAACAGGGGGGGACTGAAGCTTTCTTT
CASSKEQGGTEAFF
>TRBJ1-1|TRBV30|.|many
TGTGCCTGGAGTAGTCGGCAGACGAACACTGAAGCTTTCTTT
CAWSSRQTNTEAFF
>TRBJ2-5|TRBV5-1|TRBD2|many
TGTGCCAGCAGTTTGGGACTAGCGGGACTCCAAGAGACCCAGTACTTC
CASSLGLAGLQETQYF
>TRBJ2-1|TRBV20-1|.|.
TGCAGTGCACCCACTAATGAGCAGTTCTTC
CSAPTNEQFF
>TRBJ2-1|TRBV30|.|.
TGTGCCTGGAGTGTGCAGTCCTACAATGAGCAGTTCTTC
CAWSVQSYNEQFF
>TRBJ1-2|TRBV7-2|TRBD1|.
TGTGCCAGCAGCCCGGGGCCGACAGGGCGATTTAACTATGGCTACACCTTC
CASSPGPTGRFNYGYTF
>TRBJ1-5|TRBV6-5|TRBD1|few
TGTGCCAGCAGTTACCCGGACAGGGTTCAGCCCCAGCATTTT
CASSYPDRVQPQHF
>TRBJ2-2|TRBV5-5|TRBD1|.
TGTGCCAGCAGCTTACTGACAGGGGGAAGTACCGGGGAGCTGTTTTTT
CASSLLTGGSTGELFF
>TRBJ2-1|TRBV7-9|TRBD1|many
TGTGCCAGCAGCTTACAAGGGACAGGGTACAATGAGCAGTTCTTC
CASSLQGTGYNEQFF
>TRBJ2-4|TRBV5-1|TRBD2|.
TGCGCCAGCAGCCCGGGGACTAGCGGGAGTCTAGGCAAAAACATTCAGTACTTC
CASSPGTSGSLGKNIQYF
>TRBJ2-5|TRBV10-3|TRBD1|.
TGTGCCATCAGAGGGGGCGTAATTGGGGAGACCCAGTACTTC
CAIRGGVIGETQYF
>TRBJ1-4|TRBV13|TRBD1|.
TGTGCCAGCAGCCAACAGGGGGGTTTGGAAAAACTGTTTTTT
CASSQQGGLEKLFF
>TRBJ2-1|TRBV2|.|many
TGTGCCAGCAAGAAAGATAACTCCCCGGGGTTGGGAAATGAGCAGTTCTTC
CASKKDNSPGLGNEQFF
>TRBJ2-3|TRBV30|TRBD1|many
TGTGCCTGGAGCAATGCAGGGGGCTTGGGAGATACGCAGTATTTT
CAWSNAGGLGDTQYF
>TRBJ2-1|TRBV10-3|TRBD2|few
TGTGCCATCACTTCAGCTTACGGGACTAGCGGGAGCTCTGCGGCGGCACATGAGCAGTTCTTC
CAITSAYGTSGSSAAAHEQFF
>TRBJ2-7|TRBV20-1|.|few
TGCAGTGCTCTGCCAACATACGACGACGAGCAGTACTTC
CSALPTYDDEQYF
>TRBJ2-1|TRBV6-2/TRBV6-3|TRBD2|.
TGTGCCAGTACACTGTACGGACTAGCGGGAAACAATGAGCAGTTCTTC
CASTLYGLAGNNEQFF
>TRBJ2-2|TRBV7-6|.|.
TGTGCCAGCAGCTTAGCAGGGAAGGCGAACACCGGGGAGCTGTTTTTT
CASSLAGKANTGELFF
>TRBJ2-1|TRBV7-9|.|many
TGTGCCAGCAGCTTGGAGGGGGGCTTCTACAATGAGCAGTTCTTC
CASSLEGGFYNEQFF
>TRBJ2-1|TRBV3-1|TRBD2|few
TGTGCCAGCAGCCAACGGGCTAGCGGCAATGAGCAGTTCTTC
CASSQRASGNEQFF
>TRBJ2-3|TRBV7-6|.|many
TGTGCCAGCAGTTCCTTAACTAGCACAGATACGCAGTATTTT
CASSSLTSTDTQYF
>TRBJ1-2|TRBV6-1|TRBD1|many
TGTGCCAGCAGTCCGACGAGTCGGGACAGGGGTCCTGGCTACACCTTC
CASSPTSRDRGPGYTF
>TRBJ2-7|TRBV2|.|many
TGTGCCAGCAGCGCCAATGAGCCCGAGCAGTACTTC
CASSANEPEQYF
>TRBJ2-7|TRBV27|TRBD1|few
TGTGCCAGCAGTTTAAGTCCGGGACAGGCCTCCTACGAGCAGTACTTC
CASSLSPGQASYEQYF